This is a list of T cell receptor beta chains from one sample in a study of shared clonotypes between healthy human individuals. Clones were read by immunoSEQ multiplex PCR, and TCRdb kept only the in-frame ones, dropping some. The top ten hold around 1.7% of the sample, which has around 1.9 million clones, 80% to 95% seen once. Sequencing was done on a sample of naive CD8+ T cells from PBMCs. These TCRs come from a man aged 18 to 29 in good health. Some clones in this sample may be carry-over from other donors' samples. CDR3s include the opening cysteine and the closing phenylalanine or tryptophan. D genes are given only for firm matches. Rows give clone size only sometimes, using once, few, many, or a class for an expanded clone.

j_call	clone_size	v_call	d_call	cdr3_aa	cdr3_nt
TRBJ1-5	NA	TRBV4-3	NA	CASSQDLGGLDQPQHF	TGCGCCAGCAGCCAAGATCTTGGAGGGTTGGATCAGCCCCAGCATTTT
TRBJ2-7	NA	TRBV5-4	TRBD2	CASSGGLAGGDDEQYF	TGTGCCAGCAGCGGGGGACTAGCGGGAGGGGATGACGAGCAGTACTTC
TRBJ2-1	NA	TRBV5-4	TRBD2	CASSLVGGSYNEQFF	TGTGCCAGCAGCTTGGTTGGCGGGAGTTACAATGAGCAGTTCTTC
TRBJ2-2	few	TRBV5-4	TRBD2	CASSPGLAGGRSTGELFF	TGTGCCAGCAGCCCAGGACTAGCGGGAGGGCGAAGCACCGGGGAGCTGTTTTTT
TRBJ2-5	NA	TRBV4-1	TRBD1	CASRKMGQPQETQYF	TGCGCCAGCAGAAAAATGGGACAGCCTCAAGAGACCCAGTACTTC
TRBJ2-3	NA	TRBV7-2	NA	CASSLYRTDTQYF	TGTGCCAGCAGCTTATACCGCACAGATACGCAGTATTTT
TRBJ2-7	NA	TRBV6-5	NA	CASSVAGYEQYF	TGTGCCAGCAGTGTCGCCGGGTACGAGCAGTACTTC
TRBJ1-2	NA	TRBV7-6	TRBD1	CASSFADRDYGYTF	TGTGCCAGCAGCTTCGCTGACAGGGACTATGGCTACACCTTC
TRBJ2-3	NA	TRBV15	NA	CATSRGEADTQYF	TGTGCCACCAGCAGAGGGGAGGCAGATACGCAGTATTTT
TRBJ1-6	NA	TRBV7-9	NA	CASSPPVGTNSPLHF	TGTGCCAGCAGCCCCCCGGTTGGAACAAATTCACCCCTCCACTTT
TRBJ1-4	NA	TRBV7-9	TRBD1	CASSSRGGDRDEKLFF	TGTGCCAGCAGCTCCAGGGGGGGGGACAGAGACGAAAAACTGTTTTTT
TRBJ1-5	NA	TRBV28	NA	CASREDTSPQPQHF	TGTGCCAGCAGGGAGGACACTAGTCCTCAGCCCCAGCATTTT
TRBJ1-5	NA	TRBV28	TRBD1	CASSRDRTYQPQHF	TGTGCCAGCAGTCGGGACAGAACTTATCAGCCCCAGCATTTT
TRBJ2-7	NA	TRBV7-8	NA	CASSLTPSSEQYF	TGTGCCAGCAGCTTAACCCCAAGTAGCGAGCAGTACTTC
TRBJ2-1	NA	TRBV7-8	NA	CASSKAISYNEQFF	TGTGCCAGCAGTAAGGCAATCTCCTACAATGAGCAGTTCTTC
TRBJ2-1	NA	TRBV11-2	TRBD2	CASSPRLAAQDEQFF	TGTGCCAGCAGCCCAAGACTAGCGGCCCAAGATGAGCAGTTCTTC
TRBJ1-2	NA	TRBV30	NA	CAWIRDINYGYTF	TGTGCCTGGATACGGGACATTAACTATGGCTACACCTTC
TRBJ1-1	NA	TRBV5-6	NA	CASSLGPNTEAFF	TGTGCCAGCAGCCTGGGCCCTAACACTGAAGCTTTCTTT
TRBJ1-3	once	TRBV5-6	NA	CASSLGGAGNTIYF	TGTGCCAGCAGCTTGGGGGGAGCTGGAAACACCATATATTTT
TRBJ1-1	NA	TRBV7-9	NA	CASKLGLGQTNTEAFF	TGTGCCAGCAAGTTGGGGCTGGGTCAGACGAACACTGAAGCTTTCTTT
TRBJ2-3	NA	TRBV27	NA	CASTATGGGTQYF	TGTGCCAGCACCGCCACGGGTGGCGGTACGCAGTATTTT
TRBJ2-7	NA	TRBV7-9	TRBD2	CASSFVGIAGVEQYF	TGTGCCAGCAGCTTTGTCGGTATAGCGGGGGTCGAGCAGTACTTC
TRBJ2-7	once	TRBV19	NA	CASSSTAYEQYF	TGTGCCAGTAGTTCGACAGCCTACGAGCAGTACTTC
TRBJ2-1	NA	TRBV4-1	TRBD2	CASSQDLGAGALSGGICEQFF	TGCGCCAGCAGCCAAGATCTTGGAGCGGGAGCCTTAAGCGGAGGGATCTGTGAGCAGTTCTTC
TRBJ1-2	NA	TRBV6-1	NA	CASSEVTWTGPTNYGYTF	TGTGCCAGCAGTGAAGTTACGTGGACGGGGCCGACTAACTATGGCTACACCTTC
TRBJ2-7	once	TRBV2	NA	CASPPWGSDSNEQYF	TGTGCCAGCCCTCCTTGGGGGAGTGATAGTAACGAGCAGTACTTC
TRBJ2-3	NA	TRBV28	TRBD2	CASSFSGRSADTQYF	TGTGCCAGCAGTTTTAGCGGGAGATCCGCAGATACGCAGTATTTT
TRBJ2-2	NA	TRBV28	NA	CASSLFPSTGWSGELFF	TGTGCCAGCAGCCTATTCCCGTCGACCGGGTGGTCCGGGGAGCTGTTTTTT
TRBJ2-7	NA	TRBV4-1	NA	CASSQTAHYEQYF	TGCGCCAGCAGCCAAACAGCTCACTACGAGCAGTACTTC